The 27 T cell receptor beta chains below come from one sample, sequenced in a study of cytomegalovirus exposure and HLA in healthy donors. The study ran its PCR with 60 Vbeta and 13 Jbeta primers. TCRdb keeps only in-frame clones here, not all; method: immunoSEQ multiplex PCR. The sample records around 100,000 clones, roughly 69% being singletons. Sequencing was carried out using PBMCs. The receptors originated from a man aged 45-65 years in good health and CMV-seropositive.

The J gene is TRBJ2-5, the V gene TRBV6-1; TRBD1 agrees at 8 bases. The J call may be mistaken, given a closer DNA end match to TRBJ2-7. Germline CDR1 MNHNS, CDR2 SASEGT. The CDR3 covers 13 residues. Here the CDR3 reads CASKDRGRYEQYF. CDR3 nucleotide sequence: TGTGCCAGCAAAGACAGGGGACGCTACGAGCAGTACTTC.

This sequence joins TRBV5-5 and TRBJ2-3, with TRBD2 identical over 10 bases. The CDR3 is 15 amino acids. J was trimmed by 1 base and V by 5 bases; bases with no gene match: 4. Germline lookup yields CDR1 SGHKS and CDR2 YYEKEE (reference sequence). CDR3 in amino acids: CASSRSGGGTDTQYF. The CDR3 region has the DNA TGTGCCAGCAGTAGGAGCGGGGGGGGCACAGATACGCAGTATTTT.

The genes are TRBV5-1 and TRBJ2-7, with 9 positions matching TRBD1. The germline V gene encodes CDR1 SGHRS and CDR2 YFSETQ. The CDR3 covers 14 residues. V lost 4 bases to trimming and J lost 5 bases; unmatched junction nucleotides: 7. CDR3 in DNA: TGCGCCAGCAGCGGCGGGACAGGGTTCCACGAGCAGTACTTC. Protein sequence: CASSGGTGFHEQYF.

The chain is built from TRBV28 and TRBJ1-2; a possible D gene is TRBD1 (6 bases). With 9 bases removed from V and 4 bases from J, the gap between germline ends came to 15 bases. Per germline, CDR1 MDHEN and CDR2 SYDVKM. The CDR3 has 13 residues. CDR3 protein: CASLGQNFYGYTF. In DNA, the CDR3 is TGTGCCAGTCTCGGACAGAATTTCTATGGCTACACCTTC.

This clone was detected a few times. The chain uses TRBV4-2 and TRBJ1-6, with D possibly matching TRBD1 (6 bases). CDR3 length: 14 amino acids. CDR1 is LGHNA, CDR2 YNFKEQ, per germline. Trimming stripped 2 bases from V and 10 bases from J, with 12 bases between. CDR3 bases: TGTGCCAGCAGCCAAACCAATCAGGGGTCACCCCTCCACTTT. This gives the protein CASSQTNQGSPLHF.

The gene calls are TRBV5-4 and TRBJ2-1; TRBD2 agrees at 11 bases. This CDR3 has 14 residues. CDR1 is SGHNT, CDR2 YYREEE, per germline (reference sequence). The junction had 8 bases not matched to a gene; V was cut back by 5 bases and J by 10 bases. CDR3 DNA sequence: TGTGCCAGCAGAATAGCGGGAGGGTCGCTGGAGCAGTTCTTC. It encodes CASRIAGGSLEQFF.

The V gene is TRBV7-7, the J gene TRBJ2-1; 7 nucleotides match TRBD2. The CDR3 sequence is 15 residues long. Germline V gene lookup returns CDR1 SSHAT and CDR2 FNYEAQ (reference sequence). The V gene end was trimmed by 3 bases and the J gene end by 4 bases; junction bases not matched to a gene: 6. For the CDR3, the DNA is TGTGCCAGCAGCTTCGGGGCTAGCGGTTACAATGAGCAGTTCTTC. This translates into CASSFGASGYNEQFF. The variable domain in full, completed from reference TRBV7-7 and TRBJ2-1, reads GAGVSQSPRYKVTKRGQDVTLRCDPISSHATLYWYQQALGQGPEFLTYFNYEAQPDKSGLPSDRFSAERPEGSISTLTIQRTEQRDSAMYRCASSFGASGYNEQFFGPGTRLTVL.

This chain links TRBV2 with TRBJ2-7; 11 nucleotides agree with TRBD2. With 4 bases clipped from V and 12 bases from J, the junction kept 5 bases outside the gene matches. Germline values: CDR1 SNHLY, CDR2 FYNNEI. This CDR3 comprises 12 residues. This chain's CDR3 is CASSGSGGAAYF. The DNA of the CDR3 is TGTGCCAGCAGTGGTAGCGGGGGGGCGGCGTACTTC.

The CDR3 is CASTEGGMTGAELFF. The CDR3 nucleotides read TGTGCCAGCACCGAGGGGGGGATGACAGGGGCGGAGCTGTTTTTT. The chain combines TRBV28 with TRBJ2-2, with a tentative D call TRBD1 (8 bases). This CDR3 comprises 15 residues. The V and J ends lost 7 bases and 10 bases respectively, with 22 bases between them. In germline, CDR1 is MDHEN, CDR2 SYDVKM.

The chain couples TRBV5-4 to TRBJ2-3; the D is unclear. Germline loops: CDR1 SGHNT, CDR2 YYREEE (reference sequence). Deletions cut 0 bases from V and 2 bases from J, with 4 bases between. This CDR3 comprises 13 residues. This chain's CDR3 is CASSLDFTDTQYF. CDR3 in DNA: TGTGCCAGCAGCTTGGACTTCACAGATACGCAGTATTTT.

The rearrangement joins TRBV15 to TRBJ2-1; a possible D gene is TRBD1 (6 bases). The germline gives CDR1 LNHNV, CDR2 YYDKDF (reference sequence). This CDR3 contains 15 residues. Trimming took off 0 bases at V and 0 bases at J, with 6 bases between the two ends. CDR3 in DNA: TGTGCCACCAGCAGAGAACAGGGCTCCTACAATGAGCAGTTCTTC. This sequence encodes CATSREQGSYNEQFF.

Of note for this clone: A single base is all that separates this from a far larger clone, so a read error is likely. Different DNA sequences within this sample yield the same CDR3. J is TRBJ1-1 and V is TRBV9; no firm D call. Per germline, CDR1 SGDLS and CDR2 YYNGEE. The V end was cut by 2 bases, the J end by 4 bases, with 15 bases between. The CDR3 runs 15 residues. Here the CDR3 DNA reads TGTGCCAGCAGCGTGGTCCAGAGAGCTAGCACTGAAGCTTTCTTT. Protein sequence: CASSVVQRASTEAFF. Supplemented by reference TRBV9 and TRBJ1-1, the full variable domain reads DSGVTQTPKHLITATGQRVTLRCSPRSGDLSVYWYQQSLDQGLQFLIQYYNGEERAKGNILERFSAQQFPDLHSELNLSSLELGDSALYFCASSVVQRASTEAFFGQGTRLTVV.

This sequence joins TRBV11-1 and TRBJ1-1; no clear D gene. Between the trimmed V and J ends, which lost 2 bases and 3 bases, there was a span of 10 bases. The CDR3 length is 14 residues. Germline CDR1 is SGHAT and CDR2 is FQDESV (reference sequence). CDR3 DNA sequence: TGTGCCAGCAGCTTAACACTTCGGGACACTGAAGCTTTCTTT. It yields the protein CASSLTLRDTEAFF.

Only a few counts were recorded for this clone. The J gene is TRBJ2-7, the V gene TRBV29-1, with 9 positions matching TRBD1. The CDR3 runs 13 residues. Germline values: CDR1 SQVTM, CDR2 ANQGSEA. The CDR3: CSASGTGLYEQYF. The DNA of the CDR3 is TGCAGTGCCTCCGGGACAGGGCTATACGAGCAGTACTTC.

The V gene is TRBV2, the J gene TRBJ2-7; D might be TRBD1 (7 bases). V lost 6 bases and J 5 bases, leaving 23 bases between the germline ends. This CDR3 has 16 amino acids. Germline V lookup: CDR1 SNHLY, CDR2 FYNNEI. CDR3 in amino acids: CASSPRRGRLPDEQYF. The CDR3 DNA follows: TGTGCCAGCAGCCCGAGGAGGGGGCGACTCCCAGACGAGCAGTACTTC.

The genes are TRBV6-1 and TRBJ2-7; D is perhaps TRBD1 (5 bases). The germline V and J ends were trimmed by 8 bases and 5 bases, with 19 bases remaining between them. CDR3 length: 14 amino acids. Germline CDR1 and CDR2: MNHNS and SASEGT. In DNA form, the CDR3 reads TGTGCCAGCGGCCAGGGCCGGGCCCGTCACGAGCAGTACTTC. Amino acid sequence: CASGQGRARHEQYF.

This clone occurred a few times. The genes are TRBV9 and TRBJ1-6; 10 bases are shared with TRBD1. The CDR3 has 15 residues. Per germline, CDR1 SGDLS and CDR2 YYNGEE. The ends lost 3 bases at V and 7 bases at J; junction bases unmatched: 4. Here the CDR3 reads CASSASGQGNSPLHF. In DNA form, the CDR3 reads TGTGCCAGCAGCGCGTCGGGACAGGGGAATTCACCCCTCCACTTT.

This clone was detected only a few times. Here the CDR3 reads CASSSGLGEVNTEAFF. The CDR3 DNA reads TGTGCCAGCAGCTCTGGATTGGGGGAGGTGAACACTGAAGCTTTCTTT. The chain carries TRBV5-6 and TRBJ1-1; tentatively, D is TRBD1 (5 bases). CDR1 and CDR2 from the germline V gene are SGHDT and YYEEEE. The CDR3 loop spans 16 amino acids. V was clipped by 3 bases and J by 0 bases, with 15 bases between them.

The genes are TRBV27 and TRBJ2-7, with 10 bases identical to TRBD1. This CDR3 is built from 15 residues. Germline V gene lookup returns CDR1 MNHEY and CDR2 SMNVEV (reference sequence). Trimming removed 6 bases from V and 0 bases from J; junction bases left unmatched: 5. The CDR3 here is CASSQGQGTSYEQYF. The CDR3 nucleotides are TGTGCCAGCAGCCAGGGACAGGGGACCTCCTACGAGCAGTACTTC.

A few counts support this clone. The chain uses TRBV7-3 and TRBJ1-2; D is unclear. Germline CDR1 is SGHTA and CDR2 is FQGTGA. V was cut by 6 bases and J by 7 bases, with 15 bases left in between. The CDR3 is 13 residues long. Here the CDR3 reads CASRSLDPGGYTF. CDR3 sequence (DNA): TGTGCCAGCAGATCGCTAGACCCCGGTGGCTACACCTTC.

CDR3 nucleotide sequence: TGTGCCAGCAGCGTAGAGCCCAGACTTTATGGCTACACCTTC. As protein: CASSVEPRLYGYTF. The chain carries TRBV9 and TRBJ1-2; D gene uncertain. Germline CDR1 reads SGDLS; CDR2 reads YYNGEE. CDR3 length: 14 residues. V was shortened by 0 bases and J by 5 bases, with 11 bases between the two germline ends.

V gene TRBV9 combines with J gene TRBJ1-2; 7 bases are shared with TRBD1. J gave up 7 bases and V 0 bases, and 6 bases lay outside the gene matches. The CDR3 has 14 residues. Germline assignment: CDR1 SGDLS and CDR2 YYNGEE. This CDR3 reads CASSVGTGVSGYTF. As DNA, the CDR3 is TGTGCCAGCAGCGTAGGTACAGGGGTGAGTGGCTACACCTTC. Looking up the rest from reference TRBV9 and TRBJ1-2 gives the full variable domain: DSGVTQTPKHLITATGQRVTLRCSPRSGDLSVYWYQQSLDQGLQFLIQYYNGEERAKGNILERFSAQQFPDLHSELNLSSLELGDSALYFCASSVGTGVSGYTFGSGTRLTVV.

This clone was seen a handful of times. The junction departs from the called germline gene at one end, perhaps through a read error. The chain uses TRBV25-1 and TRBJ1-2; D is perhaps TRBD1 (5 bases). CDR1 is MGHDK, CDR2 SYGVNS, per germline. The CDR3 sequence is 12 residues long. This CDR3 is CASSEYNRPATF. The CDR3 DNA sequence: TGTGCCAGCAGTGAATATAACAGGCCGGCGACGTTC.

This rearrangement joins TRBV6-1 to TRBJ2-5; maybe TRBD2 (5 bases). Germline values: CDR1 MNHNS, CDR2 SASEGT. The V end lost 6 bases, the J end lost 3 bases, and 11 bases lay between the germline ends. This CDR3 spans 13 amino acids. Here the CDR3 DNA reads TGTGCCAGCAGGCCTCGGGGAGAAGAGACCCAGTACTTC. Translated, it gives CASRPRGEETQYF.

In regard to this clone: The same CDR3 can be traced to other DNA sequences in this sample. The J gene is TRBJ1-2, the V gene TRBV7-9; D remains unclear. The germline V gene encodes CDR1 SEHNR and CDR2 FQNEAQ (reference sequence). The CDR3 runs to 13 residues. The ends were cut back, 3 bases at V and 0 bases at J, with 5 bases in the middle. Here the CDR3 reads CASSLGPNYGYTF. The CDR3 nucleotides read TGTGCCAGCAGCTTGGGCCCTAACTATGGCTACACCTTC.

This clone was seen once. This chain uses TRBV10-3 with TRBJ1-3, with 9 bases aligning to TRBD1. J lost 7 bases, V lost 11 bases, and 9 bases had no gene match. The CDR3 loop spans 13 amino acids. CDR1 and CDR2 from the germline V gene are ENHRY and SYGVKD. The CDR3 here is CAHGTGRRNTIYF. CDR3 coding DNA: TGTGCCCACGGGACAGGGCGTCGTAACACCATATATTTT.

The rearrangement uses TRBV14 and TRBJ1-1, with TRBD1 as a possible D gene (5 bases). CDR3 size: 14 residues. Deletions cut 0 bases from V and 0 bases from J, with 5 bases between. The germline V gene has CDR1 SGHDN and CDR2 FVKESK. CDR3 DNA sequence: TGTGCCAGCAGCCAAGACAGGGTGAACACTGAAGCTTTCTTT. It yields the protein CASSQDRVNTEAFF.